The rows below give T cell receptor beta chains drawn from one sample of a study of control samples from healthy donors and cancer patients. Assay used: immunoSEQ multiplex PCR; TCRdb lists only in-frame clones, some missing. The sample yields 350,000 to 450,000 clones, 90% seen once. Sequencing input: PBMCs. The source of these receptors is a man in his forties or fifties with head and neck cancer. The CDR3 runs from the conserved cysteine through the conserved F or W. The D gene is left open where the match is weak. Clone size is not always given. Where it is, it says once, few, many or a class for expanded clones.

d_gene: TRBD1; v_gene: TRBV3-1/TRBV3-2; j_gene: TRBJ1-4; abundance: -; CDR3aa: CASSQGKGQGGEKLFF; CDR3nt: TGTGCCAGCAGCCAAGGGAAAGGACAGGGGGGAGAAAAACTGTTTTTT
d_gene: -; v_gene: TRBV4-1; j_gene: TRBJ1-2; abundance: -; CDR3aa: CASSQDQGTNYGYTF; CDR3nt: TGCGCCAGCAGCCAAGATCAGGGGACTAACTATGGCTACACCTTC
d_gene: TRBD1; v_gene: TRBV6-5; j_gene: TRBJ1-1; abundance: -; CDR3aa: CASSQGGNTEAFF; CDR3nt: TGTGCCAGCAGTCAGGGGGGGAACACTGAAGCTTTCTTT
d_gene: TRBD2; v_gene: TRBV6-2/TRBV6-3; j_gene: TRBJ2-7; abundance: -; CDR3aa: CASSTSGGASYEQYF; CDR3nt: TGTGCCAGCAGCACTAGCGGGGGGGCCTCCTACGAGCAGTACTTC
d_gene: -; v_gene: TRBV27; j_gene: TRBJ2-2; abundance: -; CDR3aa: CASSLRLLSLGELFF; CDR3nt: TGTGCCAGCAGTTTACGGCTTCTCTCCCTCGGGGAGCTGTTTTTT
d_gene: -; v_gene: TRBV28; j_gene: TRBJ2-2; abundance: -; CDR3aa: CASSLTRDGELFF; CDR3nt: TGTGCCAGCAGTTTAACCCGGGACGGGGAGCTGTTTTTT
d_gene: TRBD1; v_gene: TRBV28; j_gene: TRBJ1-3; abundance: -; CDR3aa: CASSLLGQAQMIFSGNTIYF; CDR3nt: TGTGCCAGCAGTCTTTTGGGACAGGCTCAGATGATCTTCTCCGGAAACACCATATATTTT
d_gene: -; v_gene: TRBV6-5; j_gene: TRBJ1-5; abundance: -; CDR3aa: CASRPGTYSNQPQHF; CDR3nt: TGTGCCAGCAGACCCGGGACTTATAGCAATCAGCCCCAGCATTTT
d_gene: -; v_gene: TRBV11-2; j_gene: TRBJ2-7; abundance: -; CDR3aa: CASSLERSSGYEQYF; CDR3nt: TGTGCCAGCAGCTTAGAGAGGTCGAGCGGATACGAGCAGTACTTC
d_gene: -; v_gene: TRBV19; j_gene: TRBJ1-5; abundance: -; CDR3aa: CASSIGAGLGNQPQHF; CDR3nt: TGTGCCAGTAGTATAGGGGCAGGTCTTGGCAATCAGCCCCAGCATTTT
d_gene: -; v_gene: TRBV11-2; j_gene: TRBJ1-1; abundance: -; CDR3aa: CASRLHMNTEAFF; CDR3nt: TGTGCCAGCAGACTACACATGAACACTGAAGCTTTCTTT
d_gene: -; v_gene: TRBV6-5; j_gene: TRBJ1-2; abundance: few; CDR3aa: CASSYLPQDYGYTF; CDR3nt: TGTGCCAGCAGTTACTTACCACAGGACTATGGCTACACCTTC
d_gene: TRBD1; v_gene: TRBV5-1; j_gene: TRBJ1-1; abundance: once; CDR3aa: CASRVGDRGQGTEAFF; CDR3nt: TGCGCCAGCAGGGTGGGGGACAGGGGTCAGGGCACTGAAGCTTTCTTT